The TCR beta chain under discussion was sequenced for a study of T cell clusters in autoimmune cytopenias. TRB was amplified from around 0.25 ug of peripheral blood genomic DNA per sample. Multiplex touch-down PCR amplified TRB using TRB-A and TRB-B pools in one tube. TCRdb reprocessed the multiplex PCR reads, with one entry per CDR3 protein and no DNA. The sample table includes approximately 7,000 distinct CDR3 sequences. The CDR3 loop spans 16 amino acids. Germline assignment: CDR1 DFQATT and CDR2 SNEGSKA (reference sequence). This chain connects TRBV20-1 to TRBJ2-5; TCRdb lists TRBD2, though no DNA is available to test this call. Sequencing was carried out using peripheral blood. This receptor was identified in a human donor with an autoimmune cytopenia or autoimmune hepatitis (not recorded which). The CDR3 sequence is CSASPGGTSDQETQYF.